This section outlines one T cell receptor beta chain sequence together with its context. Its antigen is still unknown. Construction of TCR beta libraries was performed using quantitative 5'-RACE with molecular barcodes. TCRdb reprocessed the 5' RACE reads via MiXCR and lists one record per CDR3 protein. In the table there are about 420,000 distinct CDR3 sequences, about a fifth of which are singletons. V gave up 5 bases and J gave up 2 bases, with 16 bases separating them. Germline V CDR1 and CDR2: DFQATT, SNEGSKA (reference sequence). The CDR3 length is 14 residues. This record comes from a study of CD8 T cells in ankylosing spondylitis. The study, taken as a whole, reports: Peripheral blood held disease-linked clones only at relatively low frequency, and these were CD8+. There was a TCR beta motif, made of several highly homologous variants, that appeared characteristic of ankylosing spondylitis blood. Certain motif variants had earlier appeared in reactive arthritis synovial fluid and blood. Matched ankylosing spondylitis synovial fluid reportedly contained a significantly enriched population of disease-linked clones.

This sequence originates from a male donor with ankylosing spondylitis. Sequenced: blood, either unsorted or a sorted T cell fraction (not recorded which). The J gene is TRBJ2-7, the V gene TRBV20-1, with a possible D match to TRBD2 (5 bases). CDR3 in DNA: TGCAGTGCTGACCCGGGATCAGTAGCCTACGAGCAGTACTTC. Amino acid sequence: CSADPGSVAYEQYF.